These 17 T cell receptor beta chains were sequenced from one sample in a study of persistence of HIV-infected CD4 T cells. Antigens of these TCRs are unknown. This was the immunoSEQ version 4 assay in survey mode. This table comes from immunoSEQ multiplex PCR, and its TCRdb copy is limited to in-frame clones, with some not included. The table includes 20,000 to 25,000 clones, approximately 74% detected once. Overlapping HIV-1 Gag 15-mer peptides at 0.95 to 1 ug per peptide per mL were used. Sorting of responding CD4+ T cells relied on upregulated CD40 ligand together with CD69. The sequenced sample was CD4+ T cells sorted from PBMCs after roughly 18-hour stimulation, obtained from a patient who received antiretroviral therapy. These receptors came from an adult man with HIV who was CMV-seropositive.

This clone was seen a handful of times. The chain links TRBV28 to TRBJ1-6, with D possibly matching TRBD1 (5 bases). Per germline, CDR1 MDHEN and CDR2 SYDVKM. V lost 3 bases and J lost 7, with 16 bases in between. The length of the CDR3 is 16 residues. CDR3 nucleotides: TGTGCCAGCAGTTTCCCCCTTGGGACTGCGAATTCACCCCTCCACTTT. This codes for CASSFPLGTANSPLHF.

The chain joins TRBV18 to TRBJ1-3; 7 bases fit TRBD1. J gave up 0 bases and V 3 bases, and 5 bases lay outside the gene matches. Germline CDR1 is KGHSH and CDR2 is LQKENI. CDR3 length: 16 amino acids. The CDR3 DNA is TGTGCCAGCTCACCGACAGGGCCTCCCTCTGGAAACACCATATATTTT. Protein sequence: CASSPTGPPSGNTIYF.

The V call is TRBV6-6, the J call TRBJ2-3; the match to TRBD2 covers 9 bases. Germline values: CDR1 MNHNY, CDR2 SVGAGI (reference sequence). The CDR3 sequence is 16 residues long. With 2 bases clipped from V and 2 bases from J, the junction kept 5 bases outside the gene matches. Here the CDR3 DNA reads TGTGCCAGCAGTTACGGAGCGGGGGGCGACACAGATACGCAGTATTTT. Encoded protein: CASSYGAGGDTDTQYF.

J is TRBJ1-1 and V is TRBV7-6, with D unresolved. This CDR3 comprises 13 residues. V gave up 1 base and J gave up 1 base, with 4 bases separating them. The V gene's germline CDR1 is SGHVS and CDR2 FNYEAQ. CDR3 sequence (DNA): TGTGCCAGCAGCTTAGGGGCGAACACTGAAGCTTTCTTT. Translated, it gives CASSLGANTEAFF.

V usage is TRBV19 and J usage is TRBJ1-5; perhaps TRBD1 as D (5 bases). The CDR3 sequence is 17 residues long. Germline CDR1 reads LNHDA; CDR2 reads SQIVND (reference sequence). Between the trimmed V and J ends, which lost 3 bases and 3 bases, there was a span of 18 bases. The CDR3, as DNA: TGTGCCAGTAGTATCGGGGATGGCAGGGTTAACAATCAGCCCCAGCATTTT. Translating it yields CASSIGDGRVNNQPQHF.

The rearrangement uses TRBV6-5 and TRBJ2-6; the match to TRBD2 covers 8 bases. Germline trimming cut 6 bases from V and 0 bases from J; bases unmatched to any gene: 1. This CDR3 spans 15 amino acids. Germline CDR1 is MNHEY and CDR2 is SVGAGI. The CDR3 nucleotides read TGTGCCAGCAGCAGCGGGGGCTCTGGGGCCAACGTCCTGACTTTC. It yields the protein CASSSGGSGANVLTF.

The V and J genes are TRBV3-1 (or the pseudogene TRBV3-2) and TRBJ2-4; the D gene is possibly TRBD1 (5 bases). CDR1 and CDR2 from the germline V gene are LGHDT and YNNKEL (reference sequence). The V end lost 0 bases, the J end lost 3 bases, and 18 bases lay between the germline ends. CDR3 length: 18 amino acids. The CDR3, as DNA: TGTGCCAGCAGCCAAGAAGCCCCGCCCAGGGTGGTCAAAAACATTCAGTACTTC. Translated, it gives CASSQEAPPRVVKNIQYF.

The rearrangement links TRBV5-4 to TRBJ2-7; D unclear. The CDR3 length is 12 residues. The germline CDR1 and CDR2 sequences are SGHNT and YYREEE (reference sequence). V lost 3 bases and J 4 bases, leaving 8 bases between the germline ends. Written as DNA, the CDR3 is TGTGCCAGCAGCTCCATGTCATACGAGCAGTACTTC. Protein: CASSSMSYEQYF.

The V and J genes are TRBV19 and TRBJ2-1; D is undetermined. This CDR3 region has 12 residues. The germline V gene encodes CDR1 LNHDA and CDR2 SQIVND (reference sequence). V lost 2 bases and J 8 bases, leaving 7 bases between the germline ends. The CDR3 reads CASSILRHEQFF. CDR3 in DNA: TGTGCCAGTAGTATACTCCGACATGAGCAGTTCTTC. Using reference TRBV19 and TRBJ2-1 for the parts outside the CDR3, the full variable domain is DGGITQSPKYLFRKEGQNVTLSCEQNLNHDAMYWYRQDPGQGLRLIYYSQIVNDFQKGDIAEGYSVSREKKESFPLTVTSAQKNPTAFYLCASSILRHEQFFGPGTRLTVL.

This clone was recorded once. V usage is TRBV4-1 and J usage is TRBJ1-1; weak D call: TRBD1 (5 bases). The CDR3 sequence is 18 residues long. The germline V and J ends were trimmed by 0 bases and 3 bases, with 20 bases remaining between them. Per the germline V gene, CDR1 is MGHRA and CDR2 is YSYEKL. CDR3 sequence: CASSQDLVGGPGHTEAFF. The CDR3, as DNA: TGCGCCAGCAGCCAAGATCTGGTGGGGGGTCCGGGGCACACTGAAGCTTTCTTT.

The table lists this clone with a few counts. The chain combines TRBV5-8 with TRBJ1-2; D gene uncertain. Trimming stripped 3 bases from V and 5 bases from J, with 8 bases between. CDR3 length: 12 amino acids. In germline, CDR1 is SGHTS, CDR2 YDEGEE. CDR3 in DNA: TGTGCCAGCAGCTACACATCGTATGGCTACACCTTC. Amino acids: CASSYTSYGYTF.

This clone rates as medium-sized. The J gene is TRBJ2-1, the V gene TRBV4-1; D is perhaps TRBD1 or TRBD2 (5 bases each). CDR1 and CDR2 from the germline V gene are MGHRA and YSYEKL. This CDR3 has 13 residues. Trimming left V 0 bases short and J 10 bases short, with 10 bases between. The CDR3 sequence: CASSQEWGSEQFF. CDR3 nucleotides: TGCGCCAGCAGCCAAGAATGGGGGTCGGAGCAGTTCTTC.

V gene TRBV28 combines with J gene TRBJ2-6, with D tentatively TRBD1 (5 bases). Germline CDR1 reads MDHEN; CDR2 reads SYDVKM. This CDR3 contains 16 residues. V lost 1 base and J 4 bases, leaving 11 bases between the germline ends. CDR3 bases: TGTGCCAGCAGTTTATTTGGGGCGCAGGGGGCCAACGTCCTGACTTTC. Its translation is CASSLFGAQGANVLTF.

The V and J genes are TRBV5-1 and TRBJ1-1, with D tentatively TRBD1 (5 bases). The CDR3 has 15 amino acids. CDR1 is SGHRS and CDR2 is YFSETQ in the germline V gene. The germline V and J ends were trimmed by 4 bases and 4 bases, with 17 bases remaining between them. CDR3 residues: CASSRNAGEATEAFF. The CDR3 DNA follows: TGCGCCAGCAGCCGCAATGCGGGGGAGGCCACTGAAGCTTTCTTT.

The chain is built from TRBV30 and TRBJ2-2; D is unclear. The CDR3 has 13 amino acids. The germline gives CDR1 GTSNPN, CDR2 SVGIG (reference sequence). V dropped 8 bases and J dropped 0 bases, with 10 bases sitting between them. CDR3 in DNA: TGTGCCCGGACCACAACGAACACCGGGGAGCTGTTTTTT. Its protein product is CARTTTNTGELFF.

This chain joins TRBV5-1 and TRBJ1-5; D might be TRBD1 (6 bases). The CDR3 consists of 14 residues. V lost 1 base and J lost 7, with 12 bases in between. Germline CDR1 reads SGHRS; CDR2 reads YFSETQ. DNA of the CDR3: TGCGCCAGCAGCTTGTATGCAGGGGACCAGCCCCAGCATTTT. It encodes CASSLYAGDQPQHF.

In DNA form, the CDR3 reads TGTGCCAGCAGCCCAGATCCCGATACCCCAAGGGAACTGTTTTTT. It encodes CASSPDPDTPRELFF. The chain recombines TRBV5-4 with TRBJ1-4, with D hard to call. Trimming cost V 4 bases and J 12 bases, with 22 bases left between them. This CDR3 is built from 15 residues. The V gene's germline CDR1 is SGHNT and CDR2 YYREEE (reference sequence). The full variable domain, rest sourced from reference TRBV5-4 and TRBJ1-4, is ETGVTQSPTHLIKTRGQQVTLRCSSQSGHNTVSWYQQALGQGPQFIFQYYREEENGRGNFPPRFSGLQFPNYSSELNVNALELDDSALYLCASSPDPDTPRELFFGSGTQLSVL.